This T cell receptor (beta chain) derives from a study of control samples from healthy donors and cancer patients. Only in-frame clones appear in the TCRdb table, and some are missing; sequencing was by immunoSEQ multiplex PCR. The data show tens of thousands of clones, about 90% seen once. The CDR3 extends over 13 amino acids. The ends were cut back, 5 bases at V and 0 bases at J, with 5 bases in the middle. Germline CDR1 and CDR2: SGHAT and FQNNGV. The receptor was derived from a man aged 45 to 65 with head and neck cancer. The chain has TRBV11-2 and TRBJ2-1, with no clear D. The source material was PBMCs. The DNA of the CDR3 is TGTGCCAGCAGCCCAAGCTCCTACAATGAGCAGTTCTTC. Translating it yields CASSPSSYNEQFF.